This T cell receptor (beta chain) came from a study of blood T cells in healthy people across ages. Each sample provided at least 5 micrograms of extracted total RNA. Then a second PCR, running about 6 to 12 cycles, was carried out with a sample-barcoded 5' primer and a J-beta primer mix. TCRdb itself ran the 5' RACE reads through MiXCR, one entry per CDR3 protein. The table lists 1.8 million or so distinct CDR3 sequences, about 39% of them singletons. General study results and limits: Unsorted PBMCs ruled out conclusive naive versus antigen-experienced comparison.

Notes on this clonotype: The target antigen is unknown.

Deletions cut 1 base from V and 0 bases from J, with 19 bases between. The CDR3 runs to 18 residues. Germline lookup yields CDR1 SGHRS and CDR2 YFSETQ. This sequence originates from a human donor in good health. The chain is built from TRBV5-1 and TRBJ1-1; D ambiguous. The sample consisted of blood. The CDR3 spells CASSLSPTQQLMNTEAFF. The CDR3 nucleotides read TGCGCCAGCAGCTTGTCCCCTACTCAACAGCTCATGAACACTGAAGCTTTCTTT.